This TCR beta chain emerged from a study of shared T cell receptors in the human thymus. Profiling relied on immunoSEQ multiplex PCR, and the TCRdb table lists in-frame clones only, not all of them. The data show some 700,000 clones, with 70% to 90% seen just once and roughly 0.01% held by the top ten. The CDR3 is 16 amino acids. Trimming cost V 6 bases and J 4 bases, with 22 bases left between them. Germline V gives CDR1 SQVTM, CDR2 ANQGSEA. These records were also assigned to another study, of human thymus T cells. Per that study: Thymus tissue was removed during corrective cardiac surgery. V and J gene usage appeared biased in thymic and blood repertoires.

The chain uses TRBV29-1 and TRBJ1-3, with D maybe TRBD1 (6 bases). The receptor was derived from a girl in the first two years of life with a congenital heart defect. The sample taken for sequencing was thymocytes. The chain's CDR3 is CSVLTGSRVGGNTIYF. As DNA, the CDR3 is TGCAGCGTCCTTACAGGGAGTAGGGTTGGAGGAAACACCATATATTTT.